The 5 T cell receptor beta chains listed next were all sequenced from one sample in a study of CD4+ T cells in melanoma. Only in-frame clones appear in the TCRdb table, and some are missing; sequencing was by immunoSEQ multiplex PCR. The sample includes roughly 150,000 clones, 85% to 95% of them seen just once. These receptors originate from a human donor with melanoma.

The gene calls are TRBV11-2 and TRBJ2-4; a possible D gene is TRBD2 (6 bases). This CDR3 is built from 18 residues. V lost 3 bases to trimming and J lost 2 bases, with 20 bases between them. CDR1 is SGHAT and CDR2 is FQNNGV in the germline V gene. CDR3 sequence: CASSFLWGVRRTKNIQYF. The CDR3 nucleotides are TGTGCCAGCAGCTTTCTGTGGGGGGTTCGCAGGACCAAAAACATTCAGTACTTC.

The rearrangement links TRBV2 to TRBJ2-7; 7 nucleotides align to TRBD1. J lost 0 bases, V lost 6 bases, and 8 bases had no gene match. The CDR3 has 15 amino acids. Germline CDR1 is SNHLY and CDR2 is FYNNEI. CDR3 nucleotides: TGTGCCAGCAGCAGGGGACAGCAGGACTCCTACGAGCAGTACTTC. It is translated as CASSRGQQDSYEQYF.

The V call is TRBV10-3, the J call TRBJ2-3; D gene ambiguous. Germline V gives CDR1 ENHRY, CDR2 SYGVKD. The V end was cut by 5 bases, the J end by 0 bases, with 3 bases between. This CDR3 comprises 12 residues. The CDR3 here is CAISPSTDTQYF. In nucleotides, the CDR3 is TGTGCCATCAGTCCGAGCACAGATACGCAGTATTTT.

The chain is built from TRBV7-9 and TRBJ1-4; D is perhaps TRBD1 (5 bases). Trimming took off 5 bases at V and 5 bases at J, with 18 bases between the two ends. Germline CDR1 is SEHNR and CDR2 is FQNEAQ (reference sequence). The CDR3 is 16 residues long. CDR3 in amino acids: CASSPGTVERNEKLFF. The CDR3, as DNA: TGTGCCAGCAGCCCTGGGACCGTCGAGAGAAATGAAAAACTGTTTTTT. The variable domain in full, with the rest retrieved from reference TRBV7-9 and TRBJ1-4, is DTGVSQNPRHKITKRGQNVTFRCDPISEHNRLYWYRQTLGQGPEFLTYFQNEAQLEKSRLLSDRFSAERPKGSFSTLEIQRTEQGDSAMYLCASSPGTVERNEKLFFGSGTQLSVL.

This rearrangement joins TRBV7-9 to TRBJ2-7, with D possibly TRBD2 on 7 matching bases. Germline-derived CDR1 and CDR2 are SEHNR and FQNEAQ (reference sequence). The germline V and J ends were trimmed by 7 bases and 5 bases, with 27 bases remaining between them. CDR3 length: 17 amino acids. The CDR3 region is CASTPREGGPLFDEQYF. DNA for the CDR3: TGTGCCAGCACCCCGAGGGAGGGGGGGCCTCTTTTCGACGAGCAGTACTTC.